The subject of this entry is one TCR beta chain. The record originates from a study of radiotherapy plus CTLA-4 blockade in lung cancer. V was pared by 6 bases and J by 7 bases, with 13 bases of the junction left unmatched. Germline V lookup: CDR1 SGHRS, CDR2 YFSETQ. The CDR3 sequence is 16 residues long. Generated by immunoSEQ multiplex PCR, the TCRdb table keeps only in-frame clones and is missing some. The data show about 87,000 clones, around 86% seen once. This sequence originates from a human donor with non-small cell lung cancer that progressed on radiotherapy plus ipilimumab. The material was peripheral blood, obtained from a patient treated with radiotherapy plus ipilimumab. The rearrangement joins TRBV5-1 to TRBJ2-2; 9 positions agree with TRBD1. The CDR3 loop reads CASNLLQGARSGELFF. The DNA of the CDR3 is TGCGCCAGCAACCTATTACAGGGGGCCAGGAGCGGGGAGCTGTTTTTT.